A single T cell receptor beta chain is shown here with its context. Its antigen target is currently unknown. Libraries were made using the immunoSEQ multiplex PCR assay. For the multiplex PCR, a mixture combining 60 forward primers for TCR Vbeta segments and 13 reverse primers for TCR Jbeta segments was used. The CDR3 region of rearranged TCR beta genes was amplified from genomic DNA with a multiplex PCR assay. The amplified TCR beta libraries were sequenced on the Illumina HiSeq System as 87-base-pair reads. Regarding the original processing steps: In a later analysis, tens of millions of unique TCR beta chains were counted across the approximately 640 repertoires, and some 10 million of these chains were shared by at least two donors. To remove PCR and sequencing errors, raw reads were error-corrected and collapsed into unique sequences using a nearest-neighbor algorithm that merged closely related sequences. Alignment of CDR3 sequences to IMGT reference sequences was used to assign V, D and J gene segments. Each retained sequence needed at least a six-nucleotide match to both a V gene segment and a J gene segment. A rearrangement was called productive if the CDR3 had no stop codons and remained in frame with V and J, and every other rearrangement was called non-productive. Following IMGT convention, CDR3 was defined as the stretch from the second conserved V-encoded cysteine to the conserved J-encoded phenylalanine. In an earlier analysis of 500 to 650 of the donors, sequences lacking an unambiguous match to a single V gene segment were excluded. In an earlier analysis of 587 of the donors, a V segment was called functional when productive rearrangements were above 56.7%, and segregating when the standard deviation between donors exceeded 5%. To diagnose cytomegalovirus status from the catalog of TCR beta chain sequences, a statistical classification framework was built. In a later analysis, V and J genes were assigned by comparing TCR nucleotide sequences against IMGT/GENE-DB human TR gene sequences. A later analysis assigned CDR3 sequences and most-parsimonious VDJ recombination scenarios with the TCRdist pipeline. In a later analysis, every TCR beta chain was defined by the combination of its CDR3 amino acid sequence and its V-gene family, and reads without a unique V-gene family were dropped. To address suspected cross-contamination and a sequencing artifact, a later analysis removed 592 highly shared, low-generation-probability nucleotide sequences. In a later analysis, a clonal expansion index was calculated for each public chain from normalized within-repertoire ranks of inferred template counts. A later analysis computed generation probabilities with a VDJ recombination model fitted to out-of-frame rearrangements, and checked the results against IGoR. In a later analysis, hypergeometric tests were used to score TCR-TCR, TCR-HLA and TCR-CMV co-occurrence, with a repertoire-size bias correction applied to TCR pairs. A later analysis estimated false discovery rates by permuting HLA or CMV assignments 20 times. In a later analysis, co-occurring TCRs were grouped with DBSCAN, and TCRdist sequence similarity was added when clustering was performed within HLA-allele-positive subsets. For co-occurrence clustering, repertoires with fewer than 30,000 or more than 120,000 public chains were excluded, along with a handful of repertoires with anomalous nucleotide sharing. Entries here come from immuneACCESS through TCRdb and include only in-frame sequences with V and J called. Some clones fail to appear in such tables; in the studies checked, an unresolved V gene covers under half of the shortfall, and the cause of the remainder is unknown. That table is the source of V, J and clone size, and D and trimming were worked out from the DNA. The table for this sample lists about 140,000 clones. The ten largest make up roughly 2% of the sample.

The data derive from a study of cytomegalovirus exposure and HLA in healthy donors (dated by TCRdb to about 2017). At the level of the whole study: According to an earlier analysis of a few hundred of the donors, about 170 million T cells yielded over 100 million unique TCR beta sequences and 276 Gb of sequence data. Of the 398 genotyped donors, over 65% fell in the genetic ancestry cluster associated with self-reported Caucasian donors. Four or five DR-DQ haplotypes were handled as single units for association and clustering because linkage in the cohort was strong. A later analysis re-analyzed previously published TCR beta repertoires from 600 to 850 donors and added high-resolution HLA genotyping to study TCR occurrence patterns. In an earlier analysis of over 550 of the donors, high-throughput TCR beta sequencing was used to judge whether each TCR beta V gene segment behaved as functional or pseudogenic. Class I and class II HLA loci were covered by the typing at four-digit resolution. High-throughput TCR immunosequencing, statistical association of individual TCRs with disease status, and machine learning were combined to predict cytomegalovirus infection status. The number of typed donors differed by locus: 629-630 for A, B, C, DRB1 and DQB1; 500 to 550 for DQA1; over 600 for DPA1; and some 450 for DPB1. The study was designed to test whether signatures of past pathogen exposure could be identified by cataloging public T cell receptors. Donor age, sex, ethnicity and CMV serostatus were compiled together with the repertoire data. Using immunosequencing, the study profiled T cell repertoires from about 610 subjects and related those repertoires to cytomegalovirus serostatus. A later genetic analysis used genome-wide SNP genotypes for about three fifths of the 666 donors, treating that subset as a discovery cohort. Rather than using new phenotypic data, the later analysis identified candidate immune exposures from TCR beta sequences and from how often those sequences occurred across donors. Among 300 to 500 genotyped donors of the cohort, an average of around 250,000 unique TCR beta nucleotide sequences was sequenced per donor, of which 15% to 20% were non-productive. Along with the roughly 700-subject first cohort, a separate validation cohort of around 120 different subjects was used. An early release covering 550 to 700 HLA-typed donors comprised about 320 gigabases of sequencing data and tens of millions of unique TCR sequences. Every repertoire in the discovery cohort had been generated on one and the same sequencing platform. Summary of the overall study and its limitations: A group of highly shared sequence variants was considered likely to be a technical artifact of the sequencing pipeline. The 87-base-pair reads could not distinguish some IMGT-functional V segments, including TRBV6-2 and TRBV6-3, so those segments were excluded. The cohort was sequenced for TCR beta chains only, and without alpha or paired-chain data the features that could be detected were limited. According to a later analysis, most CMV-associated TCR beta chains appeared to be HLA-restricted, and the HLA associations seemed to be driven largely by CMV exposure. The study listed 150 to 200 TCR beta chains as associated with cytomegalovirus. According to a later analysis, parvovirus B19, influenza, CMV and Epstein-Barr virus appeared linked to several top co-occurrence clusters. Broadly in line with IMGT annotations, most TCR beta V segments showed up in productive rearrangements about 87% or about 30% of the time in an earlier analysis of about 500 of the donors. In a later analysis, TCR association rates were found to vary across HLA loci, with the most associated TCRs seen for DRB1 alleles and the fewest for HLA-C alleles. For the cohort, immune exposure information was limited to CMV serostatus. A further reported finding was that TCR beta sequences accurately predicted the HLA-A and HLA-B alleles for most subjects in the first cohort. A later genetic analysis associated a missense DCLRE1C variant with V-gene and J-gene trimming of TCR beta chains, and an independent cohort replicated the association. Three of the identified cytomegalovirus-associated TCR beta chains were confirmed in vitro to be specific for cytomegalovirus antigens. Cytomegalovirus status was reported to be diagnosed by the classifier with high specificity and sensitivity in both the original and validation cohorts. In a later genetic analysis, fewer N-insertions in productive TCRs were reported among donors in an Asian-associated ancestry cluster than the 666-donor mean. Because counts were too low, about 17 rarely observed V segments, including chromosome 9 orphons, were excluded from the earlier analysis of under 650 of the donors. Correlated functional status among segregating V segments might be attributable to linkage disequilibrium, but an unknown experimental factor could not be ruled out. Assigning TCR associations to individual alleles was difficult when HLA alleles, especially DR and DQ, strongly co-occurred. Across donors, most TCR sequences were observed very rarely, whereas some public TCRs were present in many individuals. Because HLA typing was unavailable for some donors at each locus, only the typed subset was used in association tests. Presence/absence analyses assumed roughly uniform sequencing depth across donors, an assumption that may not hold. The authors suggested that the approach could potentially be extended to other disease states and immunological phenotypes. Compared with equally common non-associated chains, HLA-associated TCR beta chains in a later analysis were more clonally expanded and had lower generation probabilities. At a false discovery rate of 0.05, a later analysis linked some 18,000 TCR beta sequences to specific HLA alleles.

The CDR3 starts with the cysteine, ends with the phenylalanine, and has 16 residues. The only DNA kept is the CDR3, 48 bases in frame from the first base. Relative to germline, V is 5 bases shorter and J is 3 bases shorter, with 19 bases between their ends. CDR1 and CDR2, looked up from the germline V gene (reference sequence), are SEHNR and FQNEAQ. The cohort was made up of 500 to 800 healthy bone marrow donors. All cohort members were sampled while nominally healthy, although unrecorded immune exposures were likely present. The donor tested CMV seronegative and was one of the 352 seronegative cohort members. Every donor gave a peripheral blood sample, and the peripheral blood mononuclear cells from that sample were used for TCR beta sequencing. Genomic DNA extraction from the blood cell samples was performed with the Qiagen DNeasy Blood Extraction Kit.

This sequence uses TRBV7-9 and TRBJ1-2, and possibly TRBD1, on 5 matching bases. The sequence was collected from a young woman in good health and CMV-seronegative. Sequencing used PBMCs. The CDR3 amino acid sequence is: CASSGAGEGIHYGYTF. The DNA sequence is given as TGTGCCAGCAGCGGCGCGGGGGAGGGGATTCACTATGGCTACACCTTC.